What follows are 26 T cell receptor beta chains derived from one specimen sequenced in a study of shared clonotypes between healthy human individuals. This table comes from immunoSEQ multiplex PCR, and its TCRdb copy is limited to in-frame clones, with some not included. The top ten hold 0.39% of the sample, which has about 2.3 million clones, 85% to 95% seen once. The sequencing sample was made of naive CD4+ T cells from PBMCs. Subset in this sample: CD45RA+ positively selected. These receptors came from a man younger than 35 in good health. Some clones in this sample may be carry-over from other donors' samples.

The chain is built from TRBV5-1 and TRBJ2-3; TRBD2 aligns across 13 bases. This CDR3 is 19 amino acids long. The germline CDR1 and CDR2 sequences are SGHRS and YFSETQ. Trimming removed 0 bases from V and 1 base from J; junction bases left unmatched: 8. The CDR3 sequence is CASSLGLGLAGPGTDTQYF. Written as DNA, the CDR3 is TGCGCCAGCAGCTTGGGGCTGGGACTAGCGGGACCTGGCACAGATACGCAGTATTTT.

The chain links TRBV28 to TRBJ2-7; no firm D call. This CDR3 spans 14 amino acids. The germline CDR1 and CDR2 sequences are MDHEN and SYDVKM. V was cut by 4 bases and J by 0 bases, with 10 bases left in between. CDR3 sequence: CASSSQWLSYEQYF. In DNA form, the CDR3 reads TGTGCCAGCAGTTCGCAATGGCTCTCCTACGAGCAGTACTTC. Full variable domain (remainder filled in from reference TRBV28 and TRBJ2-7): DVKVTQSSRYLVKRTGEKVFLECVQDMDHENMFWYRQDPGLGLRLIYFSYDVKMKEKGDIPEGYSVSREKKERFSLILESASTNQTSMYLCASSSQWLSYEQYFGPGTRLTVT.

The J gene is TRBJ2-5, the V gene TRBV5-1; tentatively, D is TRBD2 (7 bases). Germline lookup yields CDR1 SGHRS and CDR2 YFSETQ. The CDR3 is made up of 17 amino acids. Trimming removed 0 bases from V and 0 bases from J, with 15 bases in between. The CDR3 loop is CASSLESGGLNQETQYF. CDR3 DNA sequence: TGCGCCAGCAGCTTGGAATCGGGGGGCTTGAACCAAGAGACCCAGTACTTC.

This sequence joins TRBV7-9 and TRBJ2-1, with 8 positions matching TRBD2. V gave up 1 base and J gave up 8 bases; unmatched junction bases: 10. CDR3 length: 16 amino acids. Germline lookup yields CDR1 SEHNR and CDR2 FQNEAQ (reference sequence). Here the CDR3 DNA reads TGTGCCAGCAGCTTAGTGGGTTTAGCGGGAAAGGATGAGCAGTTCTTC. Amino acids: CASSLVGLAGKDEQFF.

This chain connects TRBV2 to TRBJ2-1; 7 positions agree with TRBD2. J was trimmed by 7 bases and V by 3 bases; bases with no gene match: 6. The CDR3 is made up of 14 amino acids. In germline, CDR1 is SNHLY, CDR2 FYNNEI. The CDR3 bases are TGTGCCAGCAGTGATTTGGGGACTATAAATGAGCAGTTCTTC. Translation: CASSDLGTINEQFF.

This clone appeared once. The chain has TRBV5-4 and TRBJ2-5, with D unclear. The CDR3 extends over 13 amino acids. CDR1 and CDR2 from the germline V gene are SGHNT and YYREEE (reference sequence). Trimming removed 4 bases at V and 4 bases at J, with 11 bases between. CDR3 nucleotides: TGTGCCAGCAGCAGAGGAGTACGAGAGACCCAGTACTTC. This translates into CASSRGVRETQYF. Together with reference TRBV5-4 and TRBJ2-5, the CDR3 gives the full variable domain: ETGVTQSPTHLIKTRGQQVTLRCSSQSGHNTVSWYQQALGQGPQFIFQYYREEENGRGNFPPRFSGLQFPNYSSELNVNALELDDSALYLCASSRGVRETQYFGPGTRLLVL.

This clone came up once. The rearrangement joins TRBV5-1 to TRBJ1-2, with D possibly TRBD1 on 6 matching bases. V lost 2 bases to trimming and J lost 6 bases, with 14 bases between them. The germline CDR1 and CDR2 sequences are SGHRS and YFSETQ. This CDR3 has 14 amino acids. The CDR3 spells CASSLRAEGDGYTF. Here the CDR3 DNA reads TGCGCCAGCAGCTTAAGGGCCGAGGGGGATGGCTACACCTTC.

The V call is TRBV5-5, the J call TRBJ2-1, with a tentative D call TRBD2 (5 bases). Trimming removed 0 bases from V and 2 bases from J, with 12 bases in between. CDR1 SGHKS and CDR2 YYEKEE come from the germline V gene (reference sequence). The CDR3 runs 16 residues. For the CDR3, the DNA is TGTGCCAGCAGCTTGGATGCCAGCGGCCCCTACAATGAGCAGTTCTTC. This translates into CASSLDASGPYNEQFF.

The CDR3: CSVGQGREKLFF. Written as DNA, the CDR3 is TGCAGCGTGGGACAGGGCCGGGAAAAACTGTTTTTT. The chain joins TRBV29-1 to TRBJ1-4; 9 bases map to TRBD1. The CDR3 totals 12 residues. Per germline, CDR1 SQVTM and CDR2 ANQGSEA. The V gene end was trimmed by 6 bases and the J gene end by 8 bases; junction bases not matched to a gene: 4. Filled out from reference TRBV29-1 and TRBJ1-4, the complete variable domain reads SAVISQKPSRDICQRGTSLTIQCQVDSQVTMMFWYRQQPGQSLTLIATANQGSEATYESGFVIDKFPISRPNLTFSTLTVSNMSPEDSSIYLCSVGQGREKLFFGSGTQLSVL.

This sequence joins TRBV4-2 and TRBJ2-1; the match to TRBD1 covers 11 bases. CDR3 length: 15 amino acids. Germline CDR1 is LGHNA and CDR2 is YNFKEQ. Germline trimming cut 5 bases from V and 8 bases from J; bases unmatched to any gene: 8. CDR3 sequence: CASSDGDRGYDEQFF. CDR3 DNA: TGTGCCAGCAGCGATGGGGACAGGGGGTATGATGAGCAGTTCTTC.

This clone is a singleton in its sample. The rearrangement uses TRBV7-2 and TRBJ2-2; D call uncertain. Germline V gene data show CDR1 as SGHTA and CDR2 as FQGNSA. This CDR3 has 14 amino acids. The ends were cut back, 5 bases at V and 6 bases at J, with 13 bases in the middle. CDR3 coding DNA: TGTGCCAGCAGCGTGCCCGGTATGGCCGGGGAGCTGTTTTTT. It is translated as CASSVPGMAGELFF.

The rearrangement links TRBV6-1 to TRBJ2-3; unclear D gene. Trimming left V 5 bases short and J 2 bases short, with 5 bases between. Germline CDR1 MNHNS, CDR2 SASEGT. The CDR3 is 12 residues long. DNA of the CDR3: TGTGCCAGCAGTCAGAACACAGATACGCAGTATTTT. Translated, it gives CASSQNTDTQYF.

The chain combines TRBV25-1 with TRBJ2-2; 11 bases align to TRBD2. This CDR3 has 16 amino acids. The V gene end was trimmed by 7 bases and the J gene end by 4 bases; junction bases not matched to a gene: 8. Germline V gene sequence: CDR1 MGHDK, CDR2 SYGVNS. The CDR3: CASTTSGSLSTGELFF. CDR3 nucleotide sequence: TGTGCCAGCACTACTAGCGGGAGTCTTAGCACCGGGGAGCTGTTTTTT.

Details on this clone: Other DNA sequences in this sample translate to the same CDR3. The genes are TRBV7-3 and TRBJ2-1, with 9 bases that match TRBD1. The CDR3 is 15 amino acids. The germline gives CDR1 SGHTA, CDR2 FQGTGA. V was clipped by 5 bases and J by 2 bases; unmatched bases: 4. The CDR3 loop is CASSLGTGTYNEQFF. CDR3 nucleotides: TGTGCCAGCAGCCTCGGGACAGGGACCTACAATGAGCAGTTCTTC.

Only one count was recorded for this clone. CDR3 DNA: TGTGCCAGCAAGTCTGGGTCCTTGGCCCAGTACTTC. Its translation: CASKSGSLAQYF. This chain links TRBV6-6 with TRBJ2-5; D gene unclear. V was pared by 7 bases and J by 9 bases, with 15 bases between. Germline V gene lookup returns CDR1 MNHNY and CDR2 SVGAGI (reference sequence). CDR3 size: 12 residues.

This clone was observed a few times. The chain recombines TRBV7-7 with TRBJ1-1; no clear D gene. CDR3 length: 13 residues. Germline V gene lookup returns CDR1 SSHAT and CDR2 FNYEAQ (reference sequence). The ends were cut back, 5 bases at V and 6 bases at J, with 13 bases in the middle. The CDR3 coding sequence is TGTGCCAGCAGCCCCGACCTCGGCTCTGAAGCTTTCTTT. Encoded protein: CASSPDLGSEAFF.

The chain joins TRBV28 to TRBJ1-3; D unclear. Germline V gives CDR1 MDHEN, CDR2 SYDVKM. The CDR3 has 14 amino acids. Trimming left V 2 bases short and J 4 bases short, with 9 bases between. The CDR3 DNA reads TGTGCCAGCAGTTTAATTGGTACGGGAAACACCATATATTTT. Translating gives CASSLIGTGNTIYF.

The CDR3 DNA follows: TGTGCCAGCAGCTTGGCAGGGGAGGGCTATAGGACCCAGTACTTC. This translates into CASSLAGEGYRTQYF. V is TRBV5-6 and J is TRBJ2-5; D is perhaps TRBD2 (7 bases). Trimming left V 0 bases short and J 7 bases short, with 16 bases between. CDR3 length: 15 residues. Germline assignment: CDR1 SGHDT and CDR2 YYEEEE.

About this clone: Other DNA variants within this sample encode the same CDR3. The CDR3 nucleotides are TGCGCCAGCAGCTTGGGGGGAGCTGAGACCCAGTACTTC. It is translated as CASSLGGAETQYF. V and J are TRBV5-1 and TRBJ2-5; TRBD2 might be the D (5 bases). V was pared by 0 bases and J by 5 bases, with 8 bases between. Germline V gene sequence: CDR1 SGHRS, CDR2 YFSETQ. CDR3 size: 13 residues.

The chain is built from TRBV5-1 and TRBJ2-5; 7 positions match TRBD2. Trimming took 0 bases from V and 5 from J; bases not matched to a gene: 4. Per germline, CDR1 SGHRS and CDR2 YFSETQ. The CDR3 has 14 residues. The CDR3 is CASSLVSGTETQYF. As DNA, the CDR3 is TGCGCCAGCAGCTTGGTCAGCGGGACCGAGACCCAGTACTTC.

This clone showed up just once. The V gene is TRBV10-3, the J gene TRBJ2-3; 10 positions agree with TRBD2. Unmatched junction bases numbered 7, after V lost 10 bases and J lost 6 bases. Germline values: CDR1 ENHRY, CDR2 SYGVKD. The CDR3 extends over 13 amino acids. The CDR3 nucleotides are TGTGCCACATACACTAGCGGGATGGATACGCAGTATTTT. Encoded protein: CATYTSGMDTQYF.

The rearrangement uses TRBV7-2 and TRBJ2-6, with D unclear. Germline V gene sequence: CDR1 SGHTA, CDR2 FQGNSA. CDR3 size: 15 residues. V was cut by 5 bases and J by 0 bases, with 8 bases left in between. As DNA, the CDR3 is TGTGCCAGCAGCCTAAACCCCTCTGGGGCCAACGTCCTGACTTTC. This sequence encodes CASSLNPSGANVLTF. Supplemented by reference TRBV7-2 and TRBJ2-6, the full variable domain reads GAGVSQSPSNKVTEKGKDVELRCDPISGHTALYWYRQSLGQGLEFLIYFQGNSAPDKSGLPSDRFSAERTGGSVSTLTIQRTQQEDSAVYLCASSLNPSGANVLTFGAGSRLTVL.

Worth noting for this clone: Sequence at one end of the junction differs from germline and may be a read error. V gene TRBV5-6 combines with J gene TRBJ2-1; unclear D gene. CDR3 length equals 14 residues. CDR1 SGHDT and CDR2 YYEEEE come from the germline V gene. The CDR3 spells CASTLFRTYNEQFF. The CDR3 DNA follows: TGTGCCAGCACCTTGTTTAGGACCTACAATGAGCAGTTCTTC.

The rearrangement links TRBV7-8 to TRBJ1-5; 10 nucleotides line up with TRBD1. The CDR3 spans 17 residues. CDR1 is SGHVS, CDR2 FQNEAQ, per germline. The junction had 8 bases not matched to a gene; V was cut back by 5 bases and J by 1 base. The DNA of the CDR3 is TGTGCCAGCAGCAGCTCCGGGACAGGGGTCAGCAATCAGCCCCAGCATTTT. Protein: CASSSSGTGVSNQPQHF.

The chain has TRBV5-1 and TRBJ1-1; TRBD1 agrees at 7 bases. The CDR3 totals 16 residues. Per germline, CDR1 SGHRS and CDR2 YFSETQ. Trimming removed 4 bases from V and 0 bases from J; junction bases left unmatched: 9. This chain's CDR3 is CASSRQGEGMNTEAFF. The CDR3 DNA is TGCGCCAGCAGCCGCCAGGGGGAAGGGATGAACACTGAAGCTTTCTTT.

The chain carries TRBV28 and TRBJ2-6, with 10 bases aligning to TRBD1. The J segment lost 0 bases and the V segment lost 1 base, leaving 9 bases of the junction unmatched. CDR1 is MDHEN and CDR2 is SYDVKM in the germline V gene. The CDR3 loop spans 20 amino acids. The CDR3 protein is CASSLYRDRGLISGANVLTF. CDR3 DNA sequence: TGTGCCAGCAGTTTATATCGGGACAGGGGATTGATCTCTGGGGCCAACGTCCTGACTTTC.